The source of this T cell receptor beta chain is a study of identifying expanded T cells in peripheral blood. Healthy donors had no documented immune events, such as infections, while sampled. Using immunoSEQ multiplex PCR, the repertoire was profiled, and TCRdb retains in-frame clones only, with some absent. The sample lists about 100,000 clones; 88% were seen once. V lost 4 bases and J lost 4; bases outside the gene matches: 5. The CDR3 length is 14 residues. CDR1 MGHRA and CDR2 YSYEKL come from the germline V gene. V usage is TRBV4-1 and J usage is TRBJ1-2, with 8 positions matching TRBD1. Specimen: blood. The sequence derives from a person between 18 and 75 years old in good health. The chain's CDR3 is CASSLSTGGYGYTF. CDR3 nucleotides: TGCGCCAGCAGCCTCTCCACAGGGGGCTATGGCTACACCTTC.